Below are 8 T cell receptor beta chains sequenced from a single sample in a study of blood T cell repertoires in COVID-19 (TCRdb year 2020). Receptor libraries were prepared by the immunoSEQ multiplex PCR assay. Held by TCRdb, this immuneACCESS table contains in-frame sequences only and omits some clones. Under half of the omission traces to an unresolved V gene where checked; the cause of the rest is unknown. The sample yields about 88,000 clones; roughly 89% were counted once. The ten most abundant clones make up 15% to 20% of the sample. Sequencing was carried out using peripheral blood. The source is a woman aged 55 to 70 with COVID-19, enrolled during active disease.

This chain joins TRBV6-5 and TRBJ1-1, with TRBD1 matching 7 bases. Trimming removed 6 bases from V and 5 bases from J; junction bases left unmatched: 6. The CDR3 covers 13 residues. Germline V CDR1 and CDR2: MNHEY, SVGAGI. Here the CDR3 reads CASSADRRTEAFF. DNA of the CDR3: TGTGCCAGCAGCGCGGACAGGAGGACTGAAGCTTTCTTT.

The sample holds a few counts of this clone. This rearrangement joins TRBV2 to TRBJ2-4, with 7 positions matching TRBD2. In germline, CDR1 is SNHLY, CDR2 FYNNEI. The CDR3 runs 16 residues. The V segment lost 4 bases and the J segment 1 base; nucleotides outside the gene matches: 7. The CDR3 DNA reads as TGTGCCAGCAGTGTCCGGGGGGAATCTGCCAAAAACATTCAGTACTTC. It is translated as CASSVRGESAKNIQYF.

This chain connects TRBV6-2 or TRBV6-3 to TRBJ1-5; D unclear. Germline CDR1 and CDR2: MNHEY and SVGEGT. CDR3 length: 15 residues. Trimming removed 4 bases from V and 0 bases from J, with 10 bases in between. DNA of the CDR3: TGTGCCAGCAGTTCTCACAGTAGTAGCAATCAGCCCCAGCATTTT. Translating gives CASSSHSSSNQPQHF.

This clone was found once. The CDR3 DNA reads as TGTGCCACGTTGGACAGCTCTGGAAACACCATATATTTT. This translates into CATLDSSGNTIYF. The V call is TRBV10-3, the J call TRBJ1-3; D might be TRBD1 (6 bases). The CDR3 has 13 residues. Trimming pared 10 bases from V and 0 bases from J, leaving 10 bases between. Germline CDR1 reads ENHRY; CDR2 reads SYGVKD.

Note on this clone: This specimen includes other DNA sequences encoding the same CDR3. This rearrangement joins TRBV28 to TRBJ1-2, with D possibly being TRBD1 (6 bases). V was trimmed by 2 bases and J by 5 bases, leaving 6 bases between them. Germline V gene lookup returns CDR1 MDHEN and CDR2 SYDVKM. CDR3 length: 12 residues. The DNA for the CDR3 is TGTGCCAGCAGTTTACAGGGGTATGGCTACACCTTC. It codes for CASSLQGYGYTF.

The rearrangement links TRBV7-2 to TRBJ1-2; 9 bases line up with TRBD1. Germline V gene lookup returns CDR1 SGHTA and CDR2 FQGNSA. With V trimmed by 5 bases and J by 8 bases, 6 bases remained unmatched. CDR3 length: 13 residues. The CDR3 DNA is TGTGCCAGCAGCCCAGGGGACAGGGAAGGCTACACCTTC. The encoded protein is CASSPGDREGYTF.

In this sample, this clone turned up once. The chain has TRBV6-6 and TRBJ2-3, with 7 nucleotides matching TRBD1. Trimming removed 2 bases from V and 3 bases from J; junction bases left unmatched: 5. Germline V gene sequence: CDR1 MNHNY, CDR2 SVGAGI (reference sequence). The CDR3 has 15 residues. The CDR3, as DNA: TGTGCCAGCAGTTACCCGGGACAGCTTACAGATACGCAGTATTTT. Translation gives CASSYPGQLTDTQYF.

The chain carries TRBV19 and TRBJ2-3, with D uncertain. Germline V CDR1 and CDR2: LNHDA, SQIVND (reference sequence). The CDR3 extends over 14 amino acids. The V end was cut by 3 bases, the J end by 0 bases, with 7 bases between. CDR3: CASSILSSTDTQYF. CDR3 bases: TGTGCCAGTAGTATCCTATCTAGCACAGATACGCAGTATTTT.